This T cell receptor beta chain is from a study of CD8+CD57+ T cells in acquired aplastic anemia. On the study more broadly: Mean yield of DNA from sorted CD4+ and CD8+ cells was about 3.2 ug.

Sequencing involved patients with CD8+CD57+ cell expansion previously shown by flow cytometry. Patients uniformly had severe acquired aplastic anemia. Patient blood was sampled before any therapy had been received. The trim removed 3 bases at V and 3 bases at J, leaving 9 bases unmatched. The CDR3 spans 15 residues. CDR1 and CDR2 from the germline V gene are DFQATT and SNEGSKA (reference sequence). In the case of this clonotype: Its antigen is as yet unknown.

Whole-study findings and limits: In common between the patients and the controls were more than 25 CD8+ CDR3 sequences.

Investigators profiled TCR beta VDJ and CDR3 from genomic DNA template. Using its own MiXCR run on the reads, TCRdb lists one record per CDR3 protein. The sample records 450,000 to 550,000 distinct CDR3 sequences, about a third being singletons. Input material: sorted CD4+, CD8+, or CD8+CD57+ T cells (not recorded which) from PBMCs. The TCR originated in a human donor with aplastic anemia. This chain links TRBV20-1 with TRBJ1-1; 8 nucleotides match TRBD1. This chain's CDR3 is CSASGQGQGYTEAFF. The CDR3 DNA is TGCAGTGCTAGTGGACAGGGCCAGGGTTACACTGAAGCTTTCTTT.